This T cell receptor (beta chain) is drawn from a study of CD8 T cells in Susac syndrome. For the study at large: When blood was drawn, patients with Susac syndrome were on intravenous immunoglobulin alone, on corticosteroids, or therapy-naive.

V was pared by 7 bases and J by 10 bases, with 16 bases between. Per germline, CDR1 SQVTM and CDR2 ANQGSEA. The CDR3 is made up of 11 amino acids. Concerning this clonotype: The antigen remains undetermined.

After extraction with the RNeasy kit, roughly 0.5 to 1 ug of the RNA was reverse transcribed using random hexamers. A multiplex approach, immunoSEQ multiplex PCR, amplified TCR beta CDR3 across 54 Vbeta and 13 Jbeta. From the immunoSEQ multiplex PCR reads, TCRdb called clonotypes with MiXCR, one entry per CDR3 protein. The profile shows approximately 80,000 distinct CDR3 sequences, around 94% of them singletons. Notes on the study in general: Susac-specific public clones were found in both the total CD8+ and the CD8+ TEMRA repertoires, with some 15 in the former and roughly five in the latter.

The receptor was derived from a human donor with Susac syndrome. This sequence joins TRBV29-1 and TRBJ1-1; D uncertain. The sample was CD8+ T cells from PBMCs. The CDR3 nucleotides are TGCAGCGCCGAGTTGGTCTGGGGAGCTTTCTTT. Translating it yields CSAELVWGAFF. The full variable domain, its missing parts supplied by reference TRBV29-1 and TRBJ1-1, is SAVISQKPSRDICQRGTSLTIQCQVDSQVTMMFWYRQQPGQSLTLIATANQGSEATYESGFVIDKFPISRPNLTFSTLTVSNMSPEDSSIYLCSAELVWGAFFGQGTRLTVV.